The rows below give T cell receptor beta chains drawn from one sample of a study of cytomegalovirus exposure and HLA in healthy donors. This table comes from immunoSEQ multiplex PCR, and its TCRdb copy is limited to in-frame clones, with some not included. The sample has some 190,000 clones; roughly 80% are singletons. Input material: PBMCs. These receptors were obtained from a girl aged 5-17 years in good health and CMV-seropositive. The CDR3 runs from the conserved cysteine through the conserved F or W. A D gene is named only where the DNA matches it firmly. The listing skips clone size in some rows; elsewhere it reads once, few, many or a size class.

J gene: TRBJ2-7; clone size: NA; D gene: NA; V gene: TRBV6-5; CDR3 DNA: TGTGCCAGCAGCCGTTATGGGGCCGAGCAGTACTTC; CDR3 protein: CASSRYGAEQYF
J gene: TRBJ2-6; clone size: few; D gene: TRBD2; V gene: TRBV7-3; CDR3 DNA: TGTGCCAGCAGCTGGAGCGGGACTGGGGCCAACGTCCTGACTTTC; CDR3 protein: CASSWSGTGANVLTF
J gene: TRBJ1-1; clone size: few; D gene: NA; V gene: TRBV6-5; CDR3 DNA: TGTGCCAGCAGCAGACGCGGAGACACTGAAGCTTTCTTT; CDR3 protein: CASSRRGDTEAFF
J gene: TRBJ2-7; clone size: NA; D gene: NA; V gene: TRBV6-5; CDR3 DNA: TGTGCCAGCAGTTACTCCAGAGGCAGCGAGCAGTACTTC; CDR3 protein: CASSYSRGSEQYF
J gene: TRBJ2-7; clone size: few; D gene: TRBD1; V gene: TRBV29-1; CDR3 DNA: TGCAGCGTTGAAAGGGATATCGGTACAGGGGGGAACTACGAGCAGTACTTC; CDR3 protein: CSVERDIGTGGNYEQYF
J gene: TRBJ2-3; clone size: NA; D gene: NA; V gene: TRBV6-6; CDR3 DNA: TGTGCCAGCAGTTCCCCACAGGGGAGGCGCACAGATACGCAGTATTTT; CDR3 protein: CASSSPQGRRTDTQYF
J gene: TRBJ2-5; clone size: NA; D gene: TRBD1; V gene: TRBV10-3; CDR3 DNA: TGTGCCATCAGTGACCCCCTCAACAGGGGGCAAGAGACCCAGTACTTC; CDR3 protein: CAISDPLNRGQETQYF
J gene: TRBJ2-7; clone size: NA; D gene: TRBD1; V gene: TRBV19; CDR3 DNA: TGTGCCAGTAGTGTCGGGACAGGGTCCTACGAGCAGTACTTC; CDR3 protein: CASSVGTGSYEQYF
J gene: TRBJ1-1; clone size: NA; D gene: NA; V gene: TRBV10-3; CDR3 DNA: TGTGCCATCAGTGAGTCAGGAGGGAACACTGAAGCTTTCTTT; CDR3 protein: CAISESGGNTEAFF
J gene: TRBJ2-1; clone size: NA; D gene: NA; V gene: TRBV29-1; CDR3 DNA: TGCAGCGTTGGGAGGTTGAGCTCCTACAATGAGCAGTTCTTC; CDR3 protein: CSVGRLSSYNEQFF
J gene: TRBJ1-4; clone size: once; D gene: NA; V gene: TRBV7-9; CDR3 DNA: TGTGCCAGCAGCACCCCGACAGGAGGAAATGAAAAACTGTTTTTT; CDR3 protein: CASSTPTGGNEKLFF
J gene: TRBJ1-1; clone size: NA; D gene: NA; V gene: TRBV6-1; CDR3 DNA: TGTGCCAGCACTTTAGGACAAATGAACACTGAAGCTTTCTTT; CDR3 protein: CASTLGQMNTEAFF
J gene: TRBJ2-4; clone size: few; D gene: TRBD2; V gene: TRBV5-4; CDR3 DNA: TGTGCCAGCAGCGTCGGACTAGAAAACATTCAGTACTTC; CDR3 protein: CASSVGLENIQYF
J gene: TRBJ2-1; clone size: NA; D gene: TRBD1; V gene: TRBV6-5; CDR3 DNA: TGTGCCAGCAGTCGGGACAGCTCCTACAATGAGCAGTTCTTC; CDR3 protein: CASSRDSSYNEQFF
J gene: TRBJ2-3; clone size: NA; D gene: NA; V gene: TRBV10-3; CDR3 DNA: TGTGCCATCAAGTCGGGGCGGGACACGCAGTATTTT; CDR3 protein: CAIKSGRDTQYF
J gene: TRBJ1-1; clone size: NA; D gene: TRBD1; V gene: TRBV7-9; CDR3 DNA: TGTGCCAGCAGCCTCGGGACAGCCCAAACTGAAGCTTTCTTT; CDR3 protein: CASSLGTAQTEAFF
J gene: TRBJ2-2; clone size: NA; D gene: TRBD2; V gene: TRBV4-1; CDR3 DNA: TGCGCCAGCAGCCAAGATCGAGATAGCGGGAGGGTAGCGTCGGGGGAGCTGTTTTTT; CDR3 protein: CASSQDRDSGRVASGELFF
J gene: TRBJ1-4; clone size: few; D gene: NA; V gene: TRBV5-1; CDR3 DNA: TGCGCCAGCAGCGAGGGATTTGGGGAGGAAAAACTGTTTTTT; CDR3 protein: CASSEGFGEEKLFF
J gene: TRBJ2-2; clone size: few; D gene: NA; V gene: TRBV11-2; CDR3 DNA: TGTGCCAGCAGCTTAGATTGGGGCAGGACAAAGGCTCCAAGAGAGCTGTTTTTT; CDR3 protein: CASSLDWGRTKAPRELFF
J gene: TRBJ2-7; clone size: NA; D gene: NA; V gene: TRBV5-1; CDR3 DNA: TGCGCCAGCAGCCGCGGAGGCTACGAGCAGTACTTC; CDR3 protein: CASSRGGYEQYF
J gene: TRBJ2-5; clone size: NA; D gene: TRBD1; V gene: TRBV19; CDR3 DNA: TGTGCCAGTAGTCCACTCCGAGGACAGGGTCCGGAGACCCAGTACTTC; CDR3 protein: CASSPLRGQGPETQYF
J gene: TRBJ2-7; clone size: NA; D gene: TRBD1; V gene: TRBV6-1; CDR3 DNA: TGTGCCAGCAGTCCTACCCCGGGACAGAACTACGAGCAGTACTTC; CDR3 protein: CASSPTPGQNYEQYF